Included here is one TCR beta chain sequence, with context. Antigen: not known. Per germline, CDR1 SGHTA and CDR2 FQGNSA. The junction had 8 bases not matched to a gene; V was cut back by 4 bases and J by 7 bases. The CDR3 totals 14 residues. This entry comes from a study of beta chain features in type 1 diabetes. Study-wide results and limits: The question of HLA type influencing TCRB rearrangement was one that remained unresolved here.

The study reverse transcribed the entire isolated RNA, so it sequenced expressed TCRB transcripts. The repertoire was sequenced with immunoSEQ multiplex PCR; TCRdb's copy has only in-frame clones and lacks some. The table lists hundreds of thousands of clones, 9.5% to 12% of them singletons. Researchers reported sorting CD4+ naive, central memory, regulatory and stem cell-like memory cells via CD45RO/CCR7/CD25/CD127/CD95/CD27. The V call is TRBV7-2, the J call TRBJ1-2, with 8 bases fitting TRBD1. Material for sequencing was naive CD4+ T cells from blood. The TCR was taken from a young woman in good health. CDR3 sequence: CASSWDRRSVGYTF. The DNA of the CDR3 is TGTGCCAGCAGCTGGGACAGGCGAAGTGTTGGCTACACCTTC.